This record covers a single TCR beta chain. There are 16 residues in the CDR3. V trimming: 2 bases; J trimming: 7 bases; junction bases outside the gene matches: 8. Germline V gene sequence: CDR1 MGHRA, CDR2 YSYEKL. This record comes from a study of blood T cell repertoires in COVID-19. On the study more broadly: Sources were T cells, B-cell-depleted T cells, or PBMCs; the material itself was cDNA or gDNA.

Sequencing was performed with immunoSEQ multiplex PCR; in TCRdb, only in-frame clones are kept and a portion is missing. Among approximately 40,000 clones listed, approximately 87% were seen once. This receptor was taken from a man aged 40-49 years with COVID-19, enrolled during active disease. What was sequenced was peripheral blood. This chain links TRBV4-1 with TRBJ1-4; 9 bases align to TRBD1. DNA for the CDR3: TGCGCCAGCAGCCAATCTCGACAGGGGGGTGGTGAAAAACTGTTTTTT. It codes for CASSQSRQGGGEKLFF.